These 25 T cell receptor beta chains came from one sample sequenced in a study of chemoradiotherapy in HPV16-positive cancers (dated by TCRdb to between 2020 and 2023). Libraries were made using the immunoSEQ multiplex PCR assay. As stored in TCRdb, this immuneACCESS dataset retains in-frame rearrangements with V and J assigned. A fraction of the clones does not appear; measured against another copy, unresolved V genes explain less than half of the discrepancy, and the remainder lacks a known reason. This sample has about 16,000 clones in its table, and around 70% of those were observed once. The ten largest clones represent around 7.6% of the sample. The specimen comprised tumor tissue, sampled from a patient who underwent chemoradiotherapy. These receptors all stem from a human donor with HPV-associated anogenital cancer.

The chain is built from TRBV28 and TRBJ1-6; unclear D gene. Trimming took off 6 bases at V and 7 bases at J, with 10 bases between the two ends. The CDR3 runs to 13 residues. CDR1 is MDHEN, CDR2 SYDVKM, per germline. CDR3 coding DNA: TGTGCCAGCAGCCCCTCCCAGAATTCACCCCTCCACTTT. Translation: CASSPSQNSPLHF.

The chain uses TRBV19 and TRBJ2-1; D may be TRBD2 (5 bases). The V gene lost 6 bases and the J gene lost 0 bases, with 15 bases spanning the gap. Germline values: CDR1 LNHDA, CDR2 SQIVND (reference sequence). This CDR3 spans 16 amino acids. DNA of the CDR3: TGTGCCAGTAGCGGATTAGCGCCAAGCTCCTACAATGAGCAGTTCTTC. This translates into CASSGLAPSSYNEQFF.

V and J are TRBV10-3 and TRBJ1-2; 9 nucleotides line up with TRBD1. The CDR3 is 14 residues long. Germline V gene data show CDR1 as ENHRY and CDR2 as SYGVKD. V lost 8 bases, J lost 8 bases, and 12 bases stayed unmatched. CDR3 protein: CAIGNQDRGSGYTF. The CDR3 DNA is TGTGCCATCGGGAACCAGGACAGGGGTTCAGGCTACACCTTC.

The CDR3 sequence: CASSFRAARHLEQFF. CDR3 bases: TGTGCCAGCAGCTTCAGGGCCGCGAGACATCTAGAGCAGTTCTTC. The chain is built from TRBV13 and TRBJ2-1, with D perhaps TRBD1 (5 bases). V gave up 3 bases and J gave up 10 bases, with 19 bases separating them. Germline-derived CDR1 and CDR2 are PRHDT and FYEKMQ (reference sequence). The CDR3 covers 15 residues.

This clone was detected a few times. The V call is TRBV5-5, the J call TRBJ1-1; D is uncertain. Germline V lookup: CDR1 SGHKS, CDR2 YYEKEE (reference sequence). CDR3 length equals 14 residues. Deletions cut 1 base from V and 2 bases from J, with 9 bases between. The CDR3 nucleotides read TGTGCCAGCAGCTTGAAACGGGATAACACTGAAGCTTTCTTT. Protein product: CASSLKRDNTEAFF.

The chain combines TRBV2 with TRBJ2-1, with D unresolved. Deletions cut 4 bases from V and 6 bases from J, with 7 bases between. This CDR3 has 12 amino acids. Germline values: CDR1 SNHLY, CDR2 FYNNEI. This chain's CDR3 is CASSARFNEQFF. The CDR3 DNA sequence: TGTGCCAGCAGTGCGCGGTTCAATGAGCAGTTCTTC.

This chain's CDR3 is CASSYGGNQPQHF. For the CDR3, the DNA is TGTGCCAGCAGTTACGGAGGCAATCAGCCCCAGCATTTT. The chain carries TRBV6-5 and TRBJ1-5; D is ambiguous. The CDR3 contains 13 residues. Germline values: CDR1 MNHEY, CDR2 SVGAGI. V was shortened by 2 bases and J by 2 bases, with 4 bases between the two germline ends.

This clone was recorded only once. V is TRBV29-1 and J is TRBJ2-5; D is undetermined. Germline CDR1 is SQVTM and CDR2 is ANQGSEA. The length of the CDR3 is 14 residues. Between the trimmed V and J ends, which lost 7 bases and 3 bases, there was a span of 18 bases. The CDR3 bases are TGCAGCGCCTGGGGATTGGCCTCTGAAGAGACCCAGTACTTC. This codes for CSAWGLASEETQYF.

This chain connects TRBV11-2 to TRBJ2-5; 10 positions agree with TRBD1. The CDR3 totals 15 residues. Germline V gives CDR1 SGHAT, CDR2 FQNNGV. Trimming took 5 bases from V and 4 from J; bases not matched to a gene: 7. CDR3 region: CASSRDRGRAETQYF. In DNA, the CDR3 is TGTGCCAGCAGCAGAGACAGGGGGCGTGCAGAGACCCAGTACTTC.

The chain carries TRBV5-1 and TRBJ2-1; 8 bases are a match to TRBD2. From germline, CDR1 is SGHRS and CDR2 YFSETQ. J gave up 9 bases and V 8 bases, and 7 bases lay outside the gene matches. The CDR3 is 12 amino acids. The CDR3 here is CASQREWGEQFF. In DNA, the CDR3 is TGCGCCAGTCAGCGGGAGTGGGGTGAGCAGTTCTTC. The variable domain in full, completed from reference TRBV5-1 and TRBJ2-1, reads KAGVTQTPRYLIKTRGQQVTLSCSPISGHRSVSWYQQTPGQGLQFLFEYFSETQRNKGNFPGRFSGRQFSNSRSEMNVSTLELGDSALYLCASQREWGEQFFGPGTRLTVL.

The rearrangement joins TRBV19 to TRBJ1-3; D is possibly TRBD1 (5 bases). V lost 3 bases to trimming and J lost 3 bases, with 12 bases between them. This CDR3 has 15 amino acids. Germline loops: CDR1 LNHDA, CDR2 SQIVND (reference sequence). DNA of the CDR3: TGTGCCAGTAGTATCGACAACGGGGGTGGAAACACCATATATTTT. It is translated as CASSIDNGGGNTIYF.

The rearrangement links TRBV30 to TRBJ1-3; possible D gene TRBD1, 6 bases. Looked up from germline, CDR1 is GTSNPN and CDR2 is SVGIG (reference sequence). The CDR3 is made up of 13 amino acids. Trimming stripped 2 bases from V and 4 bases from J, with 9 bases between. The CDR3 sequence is CAWSSGVGNTIYF. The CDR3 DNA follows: TGTGCCTGGAGTTCAGGGGTCGGAAACACCATATATTTT.

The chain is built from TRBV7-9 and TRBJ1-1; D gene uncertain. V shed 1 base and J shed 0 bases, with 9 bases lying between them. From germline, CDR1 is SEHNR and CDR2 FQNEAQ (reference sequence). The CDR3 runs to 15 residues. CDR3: CASSLGGFMNTEAFF. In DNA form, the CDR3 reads TGTGCCAGCAGCTTAGGGGGTTTCATGAACACTGAAGCTTTCTTT.

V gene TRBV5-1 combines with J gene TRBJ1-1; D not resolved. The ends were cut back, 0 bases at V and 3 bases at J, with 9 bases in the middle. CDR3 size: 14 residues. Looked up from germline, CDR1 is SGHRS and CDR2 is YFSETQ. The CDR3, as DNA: TGCGCCAGCAGCTTGGGGGCGGGAGACACTGAAGCTTTCTTT. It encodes CASSLGAGDTEAFF.

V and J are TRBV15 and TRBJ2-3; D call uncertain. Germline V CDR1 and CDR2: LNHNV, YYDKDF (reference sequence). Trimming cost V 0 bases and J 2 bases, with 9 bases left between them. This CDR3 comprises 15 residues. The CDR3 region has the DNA TGTGCCACCAGCAGAGATGGTGACCTCACAGATACGCAGTATTTT. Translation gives CATSRDGDLTDTQYF.

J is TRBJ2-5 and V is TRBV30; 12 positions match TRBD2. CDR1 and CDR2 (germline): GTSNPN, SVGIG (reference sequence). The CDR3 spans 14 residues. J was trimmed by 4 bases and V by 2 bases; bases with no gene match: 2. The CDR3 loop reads CAWSPGLAGETQYF. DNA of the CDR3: TGTGCCTGGAGTCCGGGACTAGCGGGAGAGACCCAGTACTTC.

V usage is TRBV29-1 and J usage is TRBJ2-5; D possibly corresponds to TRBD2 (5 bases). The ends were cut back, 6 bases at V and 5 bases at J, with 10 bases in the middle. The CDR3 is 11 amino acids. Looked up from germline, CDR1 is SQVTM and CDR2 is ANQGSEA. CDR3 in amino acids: CSVLVFETQYF. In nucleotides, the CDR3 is TGCAGCGTACTAGTTTTCGAGACCCAGTACTTC.

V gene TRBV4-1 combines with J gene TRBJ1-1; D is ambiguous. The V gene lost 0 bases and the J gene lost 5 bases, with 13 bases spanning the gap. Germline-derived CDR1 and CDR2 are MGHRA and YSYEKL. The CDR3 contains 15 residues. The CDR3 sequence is CASSQDKAYGTEAFF. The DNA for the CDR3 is TGCGCCAGCAGCCAAGATAAGGCTTACGGAACTGAAGCTTTCTTT.

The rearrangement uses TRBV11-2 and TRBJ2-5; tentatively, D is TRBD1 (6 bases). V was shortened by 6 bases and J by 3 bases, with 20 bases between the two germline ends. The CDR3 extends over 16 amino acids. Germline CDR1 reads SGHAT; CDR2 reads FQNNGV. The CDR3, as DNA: TGTGCCAGCAGATACAAGGGATCAGGGGATGAAGAGACCCAGTACTTC. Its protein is CASRYKGSGDEETQYF. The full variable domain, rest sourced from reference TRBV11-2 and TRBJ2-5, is EAGVAQSPRYKIIEKRQSVAFWCNPISGHATLYWYQQILGQGPKLLIQFQNNGVVDDSQLPKDRFSAERLKGVDSTLKIQPAKLEDSAVYLCASRYKGSGDEETQYFGPGTRLLVL.

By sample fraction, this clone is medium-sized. The CDR3 sequence: CASSLNANTEAFF. In DNA, the CDR3 is TGTGCCAGCAGCTTAAATGCGAACACTGAAGCTTTCTTT. J is TRBJ1-1 and V is TRBV7-9; no firm D call. Germline assignment: CDR1 SEHNR and CDR2 FQNEAQ (reference sequence). Trimming pared 2 bases from V and 1 base from J, leaving 5 bases between. The CDR3 contains 13 residues.

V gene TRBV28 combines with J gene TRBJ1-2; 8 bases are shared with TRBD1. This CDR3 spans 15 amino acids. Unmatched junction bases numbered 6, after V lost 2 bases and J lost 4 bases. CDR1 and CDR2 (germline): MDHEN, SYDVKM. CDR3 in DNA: TGTGCCAGCAGTTTACAGGGGGCCGGTAGCTATGGCTACACCTTC. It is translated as CASSLQGAGSYGYTF.

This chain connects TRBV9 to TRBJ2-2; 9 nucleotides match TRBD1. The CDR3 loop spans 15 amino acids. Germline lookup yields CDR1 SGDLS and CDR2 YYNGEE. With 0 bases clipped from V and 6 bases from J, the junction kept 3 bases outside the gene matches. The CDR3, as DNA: TGTGCCAGCAGCGTAGTGGGACAGGGTTCCGGGGAGCTGTTTTTT. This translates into CASSVVGQGSGELFF.

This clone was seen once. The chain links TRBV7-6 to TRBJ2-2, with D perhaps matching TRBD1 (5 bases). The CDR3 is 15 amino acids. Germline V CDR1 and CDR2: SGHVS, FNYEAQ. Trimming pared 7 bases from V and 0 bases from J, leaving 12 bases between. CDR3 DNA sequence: TGTGCCAGCACCGAAGGACACCCGAACACCGGGGAGCTGTTTTTT. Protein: CASTEGHPNTGELFF.

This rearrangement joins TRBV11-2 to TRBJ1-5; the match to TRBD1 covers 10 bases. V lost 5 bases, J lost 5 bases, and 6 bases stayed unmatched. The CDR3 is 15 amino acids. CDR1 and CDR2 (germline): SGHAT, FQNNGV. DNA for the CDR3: TGTGCCAGCAGCCCCGGGACAGGGGCGGATCAGCCCCAGCATTTT. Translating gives CASSPGTGADQPQHF.

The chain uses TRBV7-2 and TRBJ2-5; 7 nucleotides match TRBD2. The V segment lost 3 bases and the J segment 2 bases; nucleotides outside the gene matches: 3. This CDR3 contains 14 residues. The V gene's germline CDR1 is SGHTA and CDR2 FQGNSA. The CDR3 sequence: CASSFERGQETQYF. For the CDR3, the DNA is TGTGCCAGCAGCTTCGAGCGGGGTCAAGAGACCCAGTACTTC. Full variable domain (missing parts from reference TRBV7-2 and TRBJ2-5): GAGVSQSPSNKVTEKGKDVELRCDPISGHTALYWYRQSLGQGLEFLIYFQGNSAPDKSGLPSDRFSAERTGGSVSTLTIQRTQQEDSAVYLCASSFERGQETQYFGPGTRLLVL.